This TCR beta chain was profiled in a study of cytomegalovirus exposure and HLA in healthy donors. V was shortened by 10 bases and J by 1 base, with 11 bases between the two germline ends. CDR1 and CDR2 from the germline V gene are ENHRY and SYGVKD. There are 13 residues in the CDR3. As to this clone: The antigen is unknown.

The PCR had 60 Vbeta and 13 Jbeta primers. The protocol was immunoSEQ multiplex PCR, while the TCRdb copy is restricted to in-frame clones and leaves out a portion. The sample lists roughly 100,000 clones; 9.5% to 15% were seen once. Study conclusions and caveats: Several of the most significant clusters were apparently associated with common viral pathogens in a later analysis.

The material sequenced was PBMCs. The chain combines TRBV10-3 with TRBJ1-5; D is unclear. The sequence derives from a man between 35 and 55 years old in good health and CMV-seropositive. The CDR3, as DNA: TGTGCCAATGCAGGTGAGAGCAATCAGCCCCAGCATTTT. The encoded protein is CANAGESNQPQHF.